Listed below are T cell receptor beta chains from one sample, sequenced in a study of Ad26.COV2.S vaccination and SARS-CoV-2 variants. Assay: immunoSEQ multiplex PCR; the TCRdb copy retains only in-frame clones and omits some. Among roughly 390,000 clones, roughly nine tenths were seen once, and the ten largest hold 3% to 3.5%. The sample in question was peripheral blood, obtained in a trial of Ad26.COV2.S vaccine versus placebo. The receptors derive from a person aged 18-65 years who received the Ad26.COV2.S COVID-19 vaccine or a placebo. CDR3s include the opening cysteine and the closing phenylalanine or tryptophan. The order of the fields is clone size, CDR3 length, D gene, J gene, V gene, CDR3 protein, CDR3 DNA. A D gene is named only where the DNA matches it firmly. Some rows have no size entry. The others give once, few or many, or a class for an expanded clone.

>once|16|TRBD1|TRBJ1-6|TRBV5-1
CASSLGQGIYNSPLHF
TGCGCCAGCAGCTTGGGACAGGGGATCTATAATTCACCCCTCCACTTT
>.|14|.|TRBJ1-2|TRBV30
CAWSRGEINYGYTF
TGTGCCTGGAGTAGGGGGGAAATTAACTATGGCTACACCTTC
>.|11|.|TRBJ1-2|TRBV4-1
CASSQMGGPTF
TGCGCCAGCAGCCAAATGGGGGGTCCCACCTTC
>.|13|.|TRBJ2-5|TRBV4-3
CASSQLGGETQYF
TGCGCCAGCAGCCAACTTGGCGGGGAGACCCAGTACTTC
>.|17|TRBD2|TRBJ2-2|TRBV3-1/TRBV3-2
CASRRGDLSTNTGELFF
TGTGCCAGCCGACGGGGGGACTTATCCACGAACACCGGGGAGCTGTTTTTT
>.|15|TRBD1|TRBJ2-5|TRBV14
CASSQHRGKQETQYF
TGTGCCAGCAGCCAACACAGGGGAAAACAAGAGACCCAGTACTTC
>.|15|TRBD1|TRBJ2-5|TRBV13
CASSPRGLEQETQYF
TGTGCCAGCAGCCCAAGGGGGCTGGAGCAAGAGACCCAGTACTTC
>.|15|.|TRBJ1-6|TRBV6-5
CASSEGLFLGSPLHF
TGTGCCAGCAGCGAGGGGCTGTTTTTGGGCTCACCCCTCCACTTT
>.|14|.|TRBJ2-7|TRBV6-5
CASSYSAGPYEQYF
TGTGCCAGCAGTTACTCGGCAGGACCCTACGAGCAGTACTTC
>.|14|.|TRBJ1-1|TRBV7-2
CASSFKGADTEAFF
TGTGCCAGCAGCTTTAAAGGGGCGGACACTGAAGCTTTCTTT
>.|14|TRBD1|TRBJ1-5|TRBV19
CASSMGQGGQPQHF
TGTGCCAGTAGTATGGGACAGGGCGGTCAGCCCCAGCATTTT
>.|18|.|TRBJ1-4|TRBV6-4
CASSALPLWGGSNEKLFF
TGTGCCAGCAGTGCACTCCCCCTTTGGGGGGGCTCGAATGAAAAACTGTTTTTT
>.|16|TRBD1|TRBJ1-2|TRBV3-1/TRBV3-2
CASSQDGRTGRDGYTF
TGTGCCAGCAGCCAAGATGGGCGGACAGGGAGGGACGGCTACACCTTC
>.|16|.|TRBJ1-4|TRBV3-1/TRBV3-2
CASSQSDTYNVEKLFF
TGTGCCAGCAGCCAAAGTGACACCTACAATGTAGAAAAACTGTTTTTT
>.|14|.|TRBJ2-6|TRBV6-1
CASSELSGANVLTF
TGTGCCAGCAGTGAATTGAGCGGGGCCAACGTCCTGACTTTC
>.|12|.|TRBJ1-2|TRBV19
CASWGDPYGYTF
TGTGCCAGTTGGGGTGACCCCTATGGCTACACCTTC
>.|14|.|TRBJ1-3|TRBV5-5
CASSLEGSGNTIYF
TGTGCCAGCAGCTTGGAGGGCTCTGGAAACACCATATATTTT
>.|14|.|TRBJ1-2|TRBV29-1
CSVERAAAGYGYTF
TGCAGCGTTGAAAGGGCAGCAGCGGGATATGGCTACACCTTC
>.|13|.|TRBJ1-1|TRBV11-1
CASSFRVNTEAFF
TGTGCCAGCAGCTTTAGAGTGAACACTGAAGCTTTCTTT
>.|13|.|TRBJ2-7|TRBV19
CASSTYRNSEQYF
TGTGCCAGTAGTACATACAGGAATTCCGAGCAGTACTTC
>.|15|.|TRBJ1-6|TRBV2
CASSEERVAASPLHF
TGTGCCAGCAGTGAAGAGCGGGTCGCAGCTTCACCCCTCCACTTT
>.|15|TRBD1|TRBJ2-2|TRBV4-1
CASRRTGDRTGELFF
TGCGCCAGCAGGAGGACAGGGGATAGAACCGGGGAGCTGTTTTTT
>once|13|TRBD1|TRBJ1-1|TRBV12-5
CASGSDRGTEAFF
TGTGCTAGTGGTTCGGACAGGGGCACTGAAGCTTTCTTT
>.|16|.|TRBJ2-1|TRBV7-9
CASSLPLVGSPGEQFF
TGTGCCAGCAGCCTCCCGCTTGTGGGGAGTCCGGGTGAGCAGTTCTTC
>.|14|TRBD2|TRBJ2-1|TRBV6-1
CASSELAGDSEQFF
TGTGCCAGCAGTGAACTAGCGGGGGATAGTGAGCAGTTCTTC
>.|14|.|TRBJ1-2|TRBV2
CASSEDRTNYGYTF
TGTGCCAGCAGTGAAGACCGAACTAACTATGGCTACACCTTC
>.|11|.|TRBJ2-7|TRBV13
CASSLRNEQYF
TGTGCCAGCAGCTTAAGAAACGAGCAGTACTTC
>few|13|.|TRBJ1-2|TRBV7-2
CASSLGPGDGYTF
TGTGCCAGCAGTTTAGGGCCGGGGGATGGCTACACCTTC
>.|15|TRBD2|TRBJ2-3|TRBV10-2
CASSLAGALTDTQYF
TGCGCCAGCAGTCTAGCGGGGGCATTAACAGATACGCAGTATTTT
>few|15|TRBD1|TRBJ1-6|TRBV5-4
CASSQGQFIFSPLHF
TGTGCCAGCAGCCAGGGACAGTTTATCTTTTCACCCCTCCACTTT
>.|14|.|TRBJ1-5|TRBV5-8
CASSLRSGNQPQHF
TGTGCCAGCAGCTTGAGGTCGGGGAATCAGCCCCAGCATTTT
>few|11|.|TRBJ2-7|TRBV7-9
CASQPIYEQYF
TGTGCCAGCCAACCTATCTACGAGCAGTACTTC
>.|13|.|TRBJ1-4|TRBV6-5
CASNRAPGEKLFF
TGTGCCAGCAACCGGGCCCCGGGGGAAAAACTGTTTTTT
>.|14|TRBD1|TRBJ1-2|TRBV19
CASSIEATGLGYTF
TGTGCCAGTAGTATAGAAGCGACAGGGTTGGGCTACACCTTC
>.|14|TRBD2|TRBJ2-1|TRBV27
CATSGGAAYNEQFF
TGTGCCACAAGCGGGGGGGCGGCCTACAATGAGCAGTTCTTC